One and the same sample provided the 6 T cell receptor beta chains below, sequenced in a study of cytotoxic CD8 clonotypes in ibrutinib-treated CLL. The data were produced by immunoSEQ multiplex PCR, yet TCRdb's version contains in-frame clones alone and is incomplete. Of 100,000 to 150,000 clones in the sample, approximately 83% are singletons; the top ten hold around 2.1%. The sample in question was PBMCs, obtained after 24 months of ibrutinib treatment. The receptors derive from a human donor with chronic lymphocytic leukemia.

This clone was seen a handful of times. The rearrangement links TRBV2 to TRBJ2-7; 9 bases map to TRBD1. V dropped 5 bases and J dropped 3; count of bases not matched to a gene: 8. The CDR3 is 15 residues long. Germline V gene sequence: CDR1 SNHLY, CDR2 FYNNEI. In nucleotides, the CDR3 is TGTGCCAGCAGTAGGGCGCCGGGACAGGGCTACGAGCAGTACTTC. As protein: CASSRAPGQGYEQYF.

This chain links TRBV19 with TRBJ2-1, with a possible D match to TRBD1 (7 bases). The germline V gene has CDR1 LNHDA and CDR2 SQIVND (reference sequence). CDR3 length: 19 residues. V gave up 5 bases and J gave up 7 bases, with 30 bases separating them. CDR3 residues: CASSDSLRDSSPGRNEQFF. CDR3 coding DNA: TGTGCCAGTAGTGACAGCCTCCGGGACAGCTCCCCTGGGAGGAATGAGCAGTTCTTC.

This chain links TRBV28 with TRBJ1-2; D gene uncertain. Trimming left V 5 bases short and J 3 bases short, with 10 bases between. This CDR3 is built from 13 residues. CDR1 is MDHEN, CDR2 SYDVKM, per germline. Here the CDR3 DNA reads TGTGCCAGCAGTGTCGAAACTTACTATGGCTACACCTTC. Its translation is CASSVETYYGYTF.

This chain links TRBV6-6 with TRBJ1-2; 9 bases are a match to TRBD1. In germline, CDR1 is MNHNY, CDR2 SVGAGI (reference sequence). The CDR3 consists of 14 residues. The ends lost 6 bases at V and 1 base at J; junction bases unmatched: 3. The CDR3 spells CASRSGQGNYGYTF. The CDR3 DNA is TGTGCCAGCAGGTCGGGACAGGGTAACTATGGCTACACCTTC.

The chain combines TRBV5-1 with TRBJ1-3; the D is unclear. V shed 4 bases and J shed 1 base, with 9 bases lying between them. The CDR3 extends over 14 amino acids. From germline, CDR1 is SGHRS and CDR2 YFSETQ. The CDR3 sequence is CASSTAVSGNTIYF. The CDR3 DNA sequence: TGCGCCAGCAGCACTGCTGTGTCTGGAAACACCATATATTTT.

The chain's CDR3 is CASSLQLTEAFF. In nucleotides, the CDR3 is TGTGCCAGCAGCTTGCAGTTAACTGAAGCTTTCTTT. The chain has TRBV7-2 and TRBJ1-1; the D is unclear. CDR3 length: 12 residues. Trimming pared 3 bases from V and 5 bases from J, leaving 7 bases between. The V gene's germline CDR1 is SGHTA and CDR2 FQGNSA.